This TCR beta chain derives from a study of T cells in Graves' hyperthyroidism and ophthalmopathy. The CDR3 is 13 amino acids. The ends were cut back, 7 bases at V and 4 bases at J, with 14 bases in the middle. Germline V gene lookup returns CDR1 ENHRY and CDR2 SYGVKD. Amplification of TCR beta CDR3 regions used RNA as the template. In the first-round RT-PCR of the TCR CDR3, the HTBI primer set was used. Each CDR3 protein is one row after TCRdb ran MiXCR on the multiplex PCR reads. Of 480,000 or so distinct CDR3 sequences in the sample, over 45% were seen once. The clonotype was recovered from an adult woman with Graves' disease, either hyperthyroidism or ophthalmopathy (not recorded which). This chain links TRBV10-3 with TRBJ2-7, with D perhaps matching TRBD1 or TRBD2 (6 bases each). Sequencing was done on a sample of peripheral blood or thyroid tissue (not recorded which). The CDR3 nucleotides read TGTGCCATCAACGCAGGGGAGGTGTACGAGCAGTACTTC. It encodes CAINAGEVYEQYF.